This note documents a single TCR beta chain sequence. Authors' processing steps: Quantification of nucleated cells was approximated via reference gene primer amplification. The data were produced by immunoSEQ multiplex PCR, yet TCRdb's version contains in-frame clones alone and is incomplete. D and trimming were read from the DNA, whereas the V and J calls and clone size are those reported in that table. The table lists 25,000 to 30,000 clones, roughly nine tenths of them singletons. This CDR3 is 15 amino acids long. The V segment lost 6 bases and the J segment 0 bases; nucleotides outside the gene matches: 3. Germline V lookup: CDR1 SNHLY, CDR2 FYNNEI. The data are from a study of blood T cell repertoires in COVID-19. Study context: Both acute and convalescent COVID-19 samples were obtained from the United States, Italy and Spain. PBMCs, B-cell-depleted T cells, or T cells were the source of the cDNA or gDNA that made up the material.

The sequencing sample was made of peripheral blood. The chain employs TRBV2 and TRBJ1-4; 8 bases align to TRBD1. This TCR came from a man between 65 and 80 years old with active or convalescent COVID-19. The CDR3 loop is CASRKQGATNEKLFF. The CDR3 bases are TGTGCCAGCAGGAAACAGGGGGCAACTAATGAAAAACTGTTTTTT.